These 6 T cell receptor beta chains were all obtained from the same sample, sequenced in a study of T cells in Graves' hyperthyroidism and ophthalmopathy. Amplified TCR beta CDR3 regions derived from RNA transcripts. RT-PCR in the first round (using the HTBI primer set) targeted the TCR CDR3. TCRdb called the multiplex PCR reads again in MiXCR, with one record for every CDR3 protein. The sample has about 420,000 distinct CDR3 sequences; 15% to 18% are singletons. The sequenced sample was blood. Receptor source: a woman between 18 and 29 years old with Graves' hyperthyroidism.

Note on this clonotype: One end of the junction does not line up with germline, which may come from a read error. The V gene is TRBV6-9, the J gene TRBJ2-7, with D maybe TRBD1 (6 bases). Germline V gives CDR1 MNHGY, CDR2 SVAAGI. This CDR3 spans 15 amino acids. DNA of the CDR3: TGTGCCAGCAGTTTATCCGGGACATCGGCTCCCGAGCGGTACTTC. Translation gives CASSLSGTSAPERYF.

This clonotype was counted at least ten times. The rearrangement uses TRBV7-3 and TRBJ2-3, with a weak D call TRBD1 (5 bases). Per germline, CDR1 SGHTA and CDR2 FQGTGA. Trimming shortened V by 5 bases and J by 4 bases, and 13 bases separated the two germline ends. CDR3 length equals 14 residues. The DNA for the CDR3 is TGTGCCAGCAGCCCAGTAGGGGCCCCAGATACGCAGTATTTT. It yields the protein CASSPVGAPDTQYF.

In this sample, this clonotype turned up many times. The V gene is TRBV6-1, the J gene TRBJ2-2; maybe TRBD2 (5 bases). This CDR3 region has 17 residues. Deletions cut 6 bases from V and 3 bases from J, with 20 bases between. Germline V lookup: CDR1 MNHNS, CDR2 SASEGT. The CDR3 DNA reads TGTGCCAGCAGGATCCCCTATTTGACCGGGGACACCGGGGAGCTGTTTTTT. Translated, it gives CASRIPYLTGDTGELFF.

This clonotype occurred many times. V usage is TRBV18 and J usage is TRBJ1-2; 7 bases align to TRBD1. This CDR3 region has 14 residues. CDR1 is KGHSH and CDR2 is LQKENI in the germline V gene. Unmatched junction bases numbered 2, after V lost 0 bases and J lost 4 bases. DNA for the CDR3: TGTGCCAGCTCACCACCAGGGGGCGGCTATGGCTACACCTTC. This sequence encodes CASSPPGGGYGYTF.

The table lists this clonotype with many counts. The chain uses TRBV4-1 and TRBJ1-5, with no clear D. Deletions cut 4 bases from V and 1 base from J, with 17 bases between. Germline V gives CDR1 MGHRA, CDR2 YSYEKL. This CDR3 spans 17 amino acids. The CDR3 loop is CASSRQGGGGSNQPQHF. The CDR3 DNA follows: TGCGCCAGCAGCCGCCAAGGTGGAGGAGGAAGCAATCAGCCCCAGCATTTT.

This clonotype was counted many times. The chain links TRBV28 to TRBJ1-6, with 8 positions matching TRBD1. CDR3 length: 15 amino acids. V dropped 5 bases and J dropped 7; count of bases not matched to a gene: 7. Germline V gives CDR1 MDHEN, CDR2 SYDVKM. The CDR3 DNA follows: TGTGCCAGCAGTACACTCGCAGGGGGCAATTCACCCCTCCACTTT. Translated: CASSTLAGGNSPLHF. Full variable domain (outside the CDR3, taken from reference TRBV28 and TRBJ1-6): DVKVTQSSRYLVKRTGEKVFLECVQDMDHENMFWYRQDPGLGLRLIYFSYDVKMKEKGDIPEGYSVSREKKERFSLILESASTNQTSMYLCASSTLAGGNSPLHFGNGTRLTVT.